This entry describes one T cell receptor beta chain. No antigen is known for it. The data belong to a study of shared clonotypes between healthy human individuals. Every immunoSEQ plate was one replicate of a subset's evenly spread DNA. Sequenced by immunoSEQ multiplex PCR; TCRdb stores in-frame clones only, minus some. This sample yields 2 million to 2.5 million clones, of which about 93% are seen a single time; approximately 1.7% belongs to the top ten. Findings and limits, study-wide: Clonotypes shared by all four sorted-subset donors had higher generation probabilities than non-shared clonotypes.

Naive CD8 cells comprised CD45RO-negative, CCR7-positively selected cells, excluding terminally differentiated effector memory CD45RA+ cells. Sequencing was carried out using naive CD8+ T cells from PBMCs. This receptor was identified in a man aged 18-30 years in good health. Some clones in this sample may be carry-over from other donors' samples.

The chain's CDR3 is CASSVERGSTGELFF. CDR3 DNA sequence: TGTGCCAGCAGTGTCGAACGGGGGAGCACCGGGGAGCTGTTTTTT. The chain is built from TRBV27 and TRBJ2-2; D may be TRBD2 (6 bases). V dropped 5 bases and J dropped 4 bases, with 14 bases sitting between them. This CDR3 contains 15 residues. From germline, CDR1 is MNHEY and CDR2 SMNVEV (reference sequence).